The clone carrying this TCR beta chain has just one count. A clone one base away is much larger, so this may be a read error. A constant-region primer served to make TCR beta cDNA from roughly 500 ng total RNA. Employing slightly modified ARM-PCR, three nested multiplex PCR rounds were run, and these gave rise to the TCR beta libraries. With TRBV1-TRBV30 forward primers and a C-beta reverse primer, the first two PCR rounds were run for around 10 cycles each. TCRdb reanalysed the multiplex PCR reads using MiXCR and keeps one entry per CDR3 protein. Of approximately 300,000 distinct CDR3 sequences listed, 65% were seen once; the top ten hold roughly 8.9%. The source of the blood RNA was unsorted whole blood, and germline DNA was extracted as well. The germline V gene encodes CDR1 MNHNS and CDR2 SASEGT. The CDR3 extends over 15 amino acids. This sample was included in a study of tumor-infiltrating lymphocytes in primary liver carcinoma. Background on the study: Each of the growths was stage T1-T3 N0M0, extending roughly 4.2 to 11 cm across.

Sequenced material: peripheral blood. This chain connects TRBV6-1 to TRBJ1-1, with TRBD1 identical over 10 bases. The clonotype comes from a man aged 35 to 55 with primary liver carcinoma and hepatitis B virus infection. Written as DNA, the CDR3 is TGTGCCAGCGACGGGACAGGGGTTTCTATCGCTGAAACTTTCTTT. Residues: CASDGTGVSIAETFF.